This T cell receptor (beta chain) was obtained from a study of blood T cell repertoires in COVID-19. Study details: Sources were T cells, B-cell-depleted T cells, or PBMCs; the material itself was cDNA or gDNA.

Under the authors' procedure: Estimation of nucleated cell counts was performed using reference gene primer amplification. Libraries were prepared by immunoSEQ multiplex PCR; TCRdb keeps only in-frame clonotypes and omits some of them. The V and J calls and clone size were taken over from that table, and D and trimming were inferred from the DNA. The profile shows tens of thousands of clones, approximately 85% of them singletons. The origin of this receptor is a human donor in a cohort sampled during active COVID-19. The sequencing sample was made of peripheral blood.

DNA of the CDR3: TGCAGCGTAGCCCGGGACAGTTCCTACGAGCAGTACTTC. It yields the protein CSVARDSSYEQYF. The chain combines TRBV29-1 with TRBJ2-7, with TRBD1 identical over 7 bases. Germline CDR1 and CDR2: SQVTM and ANQGSEA. CDR3 length equals 13 residues. J gave up 1 base and V 6 bases, and 6 bases lay outside the gene matches.